Included here is one T cell receptor (beta chain) sequence, with context. This specimen belongs to a study of blood T cell repertoires in COVID-19. Across the study: From the United States, Italy and Spain came samples of acute and convalescent COVID-19. T cells, B-cell-depleted T cells, or PBMCs supplied cDNA or gDNA.

Authors' analysis steps: Amplified reference gene primers provided the basis for estimating nucleated cell counts. This table comes from immunoSEQ multiplex PCR, and its TCRdb copy is limited to in-frame clones, with some not included. V and J calls and clone size come straight from that table; D and trimming were deduced from the DNA. Of about 120,000 clones listed, roughly four fifths are singletons. The sequencing input was peripheral blood. The receptor was derived from a human donor in a cohort sampled during active COVID-19.

The CDR3, as DNA: TGTGCCAGCAGCCTACAGGGGGAGGGCACTGAAGCTTTCTTT. It codes for CASSLQGEGTEAFF. The V call is TRBV13, the J call TRBJ1-1, with 8 bases aligning to TRBD1. This CDR3 has 14 residues. V lost 5 bases and J lost 4; bases outside the gene matches: 6. Germline V gives CDR1 PRHDT, CDR2 FYEKMQ (reference sequence).